This T cell receptor (beta chain) was sequenced in a study of cytomegalovirus exposure and HLA in healthy donors. This PCR relied on a set of 60 Vbeta primers and 13 Jbeta primers. Authors' processing steps: An analysis performed later counted 70 million to 90 million unique TCR beta chains (roughly 10 million of them shared). The protocol was immunoSEQ multiplex PCR, while the TCRdb copy is restricted to in-frame clones and leaves out a portion. From that table come the V and J calls and clone size; the DNA was used to work out D and trimming. The sample records some 180,000 clones, approximately 80% being singletons. The CDR3 is 13 residues long. CDR1 SNHLY and CDR2 FYNNEI come from the germline V gene. V lost 5 bases to trimming and J lost 10 bases; unmatched junction nucleotides: 10.

The sample taken for sequencing was PBMCs. The chain has TRBV2 and TRBJ1-1; 7 nucleotides match TRBD1. This clonotype was sampled from a girl between 10 and 17 years old in good health and CMV-seropositive. CDR3 in DNA: TGTGCCAGCAGTCGACAGGGAGTGTTGGGAGCTTTCTTT. Translating it yields CASSRQGVLGAFF.